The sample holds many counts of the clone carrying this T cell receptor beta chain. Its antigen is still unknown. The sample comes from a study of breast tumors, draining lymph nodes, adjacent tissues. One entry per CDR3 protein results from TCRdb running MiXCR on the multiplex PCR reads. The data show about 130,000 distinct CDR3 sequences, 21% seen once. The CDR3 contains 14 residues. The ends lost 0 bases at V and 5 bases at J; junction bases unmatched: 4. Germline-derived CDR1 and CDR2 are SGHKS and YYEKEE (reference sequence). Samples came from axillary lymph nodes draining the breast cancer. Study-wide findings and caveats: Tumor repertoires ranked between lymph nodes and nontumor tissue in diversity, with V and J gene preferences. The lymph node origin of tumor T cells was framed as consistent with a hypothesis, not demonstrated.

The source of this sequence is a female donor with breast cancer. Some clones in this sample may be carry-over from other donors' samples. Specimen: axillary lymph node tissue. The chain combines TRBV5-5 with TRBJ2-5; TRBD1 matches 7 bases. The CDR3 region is CASSLGQGRETQYF. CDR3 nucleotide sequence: TGTGCCAGCAGCTTGGGACAGGGAAGGGAGACCCAGTACTTC. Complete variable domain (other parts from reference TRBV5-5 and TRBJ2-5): DAGVTQSPTHLIKTRGQQVTLRCSPISGHKSVSWYQQVLGQGPQFIFQYYEKEERGRGNFPDRFSARQFPNYSSELNVNALLLGDSALYLCASSLGQGRETQYFGPGTRLLVL.